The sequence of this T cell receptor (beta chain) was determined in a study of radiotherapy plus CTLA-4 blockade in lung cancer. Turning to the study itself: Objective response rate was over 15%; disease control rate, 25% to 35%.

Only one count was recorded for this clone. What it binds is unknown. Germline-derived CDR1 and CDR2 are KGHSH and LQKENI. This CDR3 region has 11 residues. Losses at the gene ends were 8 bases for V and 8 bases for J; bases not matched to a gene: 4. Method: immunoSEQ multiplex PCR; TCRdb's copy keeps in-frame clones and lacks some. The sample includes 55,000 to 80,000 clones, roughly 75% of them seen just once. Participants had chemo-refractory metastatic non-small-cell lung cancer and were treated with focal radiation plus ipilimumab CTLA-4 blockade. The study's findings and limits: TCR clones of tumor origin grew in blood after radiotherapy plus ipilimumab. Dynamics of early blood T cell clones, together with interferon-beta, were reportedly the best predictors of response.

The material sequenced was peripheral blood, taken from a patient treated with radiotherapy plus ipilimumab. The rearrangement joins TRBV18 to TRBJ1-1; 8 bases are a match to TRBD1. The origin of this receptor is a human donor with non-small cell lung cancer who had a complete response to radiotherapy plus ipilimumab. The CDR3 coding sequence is TGTGCCAGCACAGACAGGGGAGAAGCTTTCTTT. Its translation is CASTDRGEAFF.